This note documents a single T cell receptor (beta chain) sequence. An end of the junction does not agree with germline; a read error may underlie this. Amplification of TCR beta CDR3 regions was performed using RNA transcripts as template. Using the HTBI primer set, a first-round RT-PCR was run on the TCR CDR3. TCRdb re-called the multiplex PCR reads through MiXCR, storing one row per CDR3 protein. Of 250,000 or so distinct CDR3 sequences listed, more than 14% are singletons. The record originates from a study of T cells in Graves' hyperthyroidism and ophthalmopathy. The CDR3 contains 13 residues. In germline, CDR1 is SQVTM, CDR2 ANQGSEA.

The TCR originated in a woman between 40 and 55 years old with Graves' hyperthyroidism that later progressed to Graves' ophthalmopathy. Material: blood. V is TRBV29-1 and J is TRBJ2-2; TRBD1 agrees at 8 bases. CDR3 residues: CSAPDRATGEPFF. The CDR3 DNA is TGCAGCGCCCCGGACAGGGCTACCGGGGAGCCGTTTTTT.